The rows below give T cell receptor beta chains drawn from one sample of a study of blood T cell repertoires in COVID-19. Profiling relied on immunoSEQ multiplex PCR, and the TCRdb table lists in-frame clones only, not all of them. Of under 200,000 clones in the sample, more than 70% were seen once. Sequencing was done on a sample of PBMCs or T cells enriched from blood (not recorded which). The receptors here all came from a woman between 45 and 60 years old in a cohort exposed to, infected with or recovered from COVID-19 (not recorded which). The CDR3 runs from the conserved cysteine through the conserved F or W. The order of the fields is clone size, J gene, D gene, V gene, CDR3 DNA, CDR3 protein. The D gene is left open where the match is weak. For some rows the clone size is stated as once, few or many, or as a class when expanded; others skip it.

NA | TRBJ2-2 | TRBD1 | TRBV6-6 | TGTGCCAGCAGCGCCCCGACAGGGTGGGAGAATACCGCGAACACCGGGGAGCTGTTTTTT | CASSAPTGWENTANTGELFF
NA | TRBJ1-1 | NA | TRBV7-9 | TGTGCCAGCAGCTCCCAAGGAGGGCAGGCTGCTTTCTTT | CASSSQGGQAAFF
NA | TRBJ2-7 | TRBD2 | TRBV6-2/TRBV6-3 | TGTGCCAGCAGCCGAGGGACTAGTGGATACGAGCAGTACTTC | CASSRGTSGYEQYF
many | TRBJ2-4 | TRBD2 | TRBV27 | TGTGCCAGCCGCCTTGGGCTAGCGGGAGGCCTGGCGTACTTC | CASRLGLAGGLAYF
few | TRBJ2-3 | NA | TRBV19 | TGTGCCAGTAGTATAGACGGTGTGACAGATACGCAGTATTTT | CASSIDGVTDTQYF
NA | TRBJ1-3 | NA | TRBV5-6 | TGTGCCAGCAATATAGGAAACACCATATATTTT | CASNIGNTIYF
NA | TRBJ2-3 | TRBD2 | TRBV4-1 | TGCGCCAGCAGCCATTTTCGGGAGGGTGGAGCAGATACGCAGTATTTT | CASSHFREGGADTQYF
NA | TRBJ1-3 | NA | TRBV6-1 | TGTGCCAGCAGTGAACCAGGACTCGTAAAGATATATTTT | CASSEPGLVKIYF
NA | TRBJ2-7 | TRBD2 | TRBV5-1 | TGCGCCAGCAGCTCCAGAGCGGGAGCTTGGTACGAGCAGTACTTC | CASSSRAGAWYEQYF
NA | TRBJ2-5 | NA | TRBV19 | TGTGCCAGTAGTACAACCCTTAGAGCCCGAGAGACCCAGTACTTC | CASSTTLRARETQYF
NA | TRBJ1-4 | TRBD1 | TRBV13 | TGTGCCAGCAGCTTTTCGGCAGGGGGGAATGAAAAACTGTTTTTT | CASSFSAGGNEKLFF
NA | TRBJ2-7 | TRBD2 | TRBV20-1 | TGCACTGTAGCGGGATACAACGAGCAGTACTTC | CTVAGYNEQYF
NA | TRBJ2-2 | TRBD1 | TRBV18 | TGTGCCAGTGAACAGGGGTCCGGGGAGCTGTTTTTT | CASEQGSGELFF
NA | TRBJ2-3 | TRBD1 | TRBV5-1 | TGCGCCAGCAGCTTGGAGGGGACAGGGGGCGTAGATACGCAGTATTTT | CASSLEGTGGVDTQYF
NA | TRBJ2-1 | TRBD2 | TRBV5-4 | TGTGCCAGCAGCTCAGCGGGGCCATACAATGAGCAGTTCTTC | CASSSAGPYNEQFF
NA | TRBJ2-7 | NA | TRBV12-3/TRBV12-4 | TGTGCCAGCAGTTTAGGCCTATACGAGCAGTACTTC | CASSLGLYEQYF
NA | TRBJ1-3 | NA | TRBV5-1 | TGCGCCAGCAGCTTACAGGGAAGCGGAAACACCATATATTTT | CASSLQGSGNTIYF
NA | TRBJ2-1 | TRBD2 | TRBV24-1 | TGTGCCACCAGTGACCCCCCTAGCGGCAATGAGCAGTTCTTC | CATSDPPSGNEQFF
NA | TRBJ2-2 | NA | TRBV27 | TGTGCCAGCACTCAGGGGAACACCGGGGAGCTGTTTTTT | CASTQGNTGELFF
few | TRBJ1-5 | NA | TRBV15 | TGTGCCACCAGCAGTAGAAGGCGGGGCAATCAGCCCCAGCATTTT | CATSSRRRGNQPQHF
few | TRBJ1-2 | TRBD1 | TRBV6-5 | TGTGCCAGCAGTCCAGGGGGCAACTATGGCTACACCTTC | CASSPGGNYGYTF
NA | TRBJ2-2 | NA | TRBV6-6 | TGTGCCAGCAGTTACTCGGAGGGGGCCGGCGGGGAGCTGTTTTTT | CASSYSEGAGGELFF
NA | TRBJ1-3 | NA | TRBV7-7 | TGTGCTAGCAGCTTATCAGGAGGATCTGGAAACACCATATATTTT | CASSLSGGSGNTIYF
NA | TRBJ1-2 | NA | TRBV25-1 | TGTGCCAGCAGTGACAGGGCCTATGGCTACACCTTC | CASSDRAYGYTF